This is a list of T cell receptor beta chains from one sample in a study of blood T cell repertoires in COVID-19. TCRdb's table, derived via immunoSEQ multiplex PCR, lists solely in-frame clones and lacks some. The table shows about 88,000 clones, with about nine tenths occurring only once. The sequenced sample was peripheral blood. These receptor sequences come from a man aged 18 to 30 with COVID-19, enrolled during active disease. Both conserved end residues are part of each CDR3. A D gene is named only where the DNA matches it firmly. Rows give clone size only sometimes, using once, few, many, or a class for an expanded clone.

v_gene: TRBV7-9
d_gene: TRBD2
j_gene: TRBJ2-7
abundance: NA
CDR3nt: TGTGCCAGCAGCCCAAGCGGGAACTCCTACGAGCAGTACTTC
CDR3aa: CASSPSGNSYEQYF

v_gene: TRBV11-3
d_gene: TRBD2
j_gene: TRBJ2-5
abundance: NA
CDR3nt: TGTGCCAGCAGCTTAGGGACTAGCGGGAGTTTAGAGACCCAGTACTTC
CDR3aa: CASSLGTSGSLETQYF

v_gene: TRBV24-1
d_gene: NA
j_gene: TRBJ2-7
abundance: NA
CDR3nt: TGTGCCACCAGTGTACAGGTAGGGGACGAGCAGTACTTC
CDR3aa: CATSVQVGDEQYF

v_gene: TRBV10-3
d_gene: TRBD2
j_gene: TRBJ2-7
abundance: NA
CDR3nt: TGTGCCACCCGGAGGGGACTAGCGGGGTACGAGCAGTACTTC
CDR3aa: CATRRGLAGYEQYF

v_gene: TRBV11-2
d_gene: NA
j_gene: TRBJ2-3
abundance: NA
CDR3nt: TGTGCCAGCAGCTTAGGAGGTAGCTCAGGCACAGATACGCAGTATTTT
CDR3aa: CASSLGGSSGTDTQYF

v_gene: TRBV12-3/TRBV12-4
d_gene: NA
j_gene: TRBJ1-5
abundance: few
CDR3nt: TGTGCCAGCACCAGAGGGCACAATCAGCCCCAGCATTTT
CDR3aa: CASTRGHNQPQHF

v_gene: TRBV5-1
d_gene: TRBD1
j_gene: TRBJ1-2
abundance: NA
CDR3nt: TGCGCCAGCAGCTTGGATACGACAGGGGGAAAAGGCGGCTACACCTTC
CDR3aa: CASSLDTTGGKGGYTF

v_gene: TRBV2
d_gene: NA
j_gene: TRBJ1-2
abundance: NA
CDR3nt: TGTGCCAGCCGGGGAGGTGGCTACACCTTC
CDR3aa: CASRGGGYTF

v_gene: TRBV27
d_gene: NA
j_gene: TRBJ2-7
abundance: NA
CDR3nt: TGTGCCAGCACCAGGGGTGGGGCCGCCTCCTACGAGCAGTACTTC
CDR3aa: CASTRGGAASYEQYF

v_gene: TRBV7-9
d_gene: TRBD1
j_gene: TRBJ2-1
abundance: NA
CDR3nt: TGTGCCAGCAGCGGGACGGGACAGTCAAGCTCCTACAATGAGCAGTTCTTC
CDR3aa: CASSGTGQSSSYNEQFF

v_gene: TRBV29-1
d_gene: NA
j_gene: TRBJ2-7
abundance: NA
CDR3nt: TGCAGCGTTGACCCGGGGTGGCGGGACAGCTACCACTTAAGCTCCTACGAGCAGTACTTC
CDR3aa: CSVDPGWRDSYHLSSYEQYF

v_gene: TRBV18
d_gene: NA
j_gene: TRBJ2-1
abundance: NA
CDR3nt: TGTGCCAGCTCACCACCAAGGCGGAAGCAGTTCTTC
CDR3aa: CASSPPRRKQFF

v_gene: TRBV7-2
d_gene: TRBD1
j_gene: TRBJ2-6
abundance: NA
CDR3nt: TGTGCCAGCAGCTTTAGACCCCAGGGGGCGGTTGGGGCCAACGTCCTGACTTTC
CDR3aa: CASSFRPQGAVGANVLTF

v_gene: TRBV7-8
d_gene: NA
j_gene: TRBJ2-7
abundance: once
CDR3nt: TGTGCCAGCACCCCTCGCCGGGGTAGCCGATCCTACGAGCAGTACTTC
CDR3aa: CASTPRRGSRSYEQYF